The 9 T cell receptor beta chains below come from one sample, sequenced in a study of sequential checkpoint blockade in melanoma. Indicated treatment: randomized to nivolumab then ipilimumab (arm A) or the reverse (arm B). Clones were sequenced by immunoSEQ multiplex PCR, and TCRdb holds only the in-frame ones, with some missing. The repertoire holds some 8,100 clones, with about 28% as singletons. The sequenced sample was tumor tissue (inferred from file names), obtained from a patient given nivolumab and ipilimumab in sequence. The receptors stem from a human donor with melanoma.

By share, this clone ranks as medium-sized (0.01 to 0.1%). The chain recombines TRBV6-8 with TRBJ2-2, with a possible D match to TRBD2 (5 bases). V was cut by 2 bases and J by 6 bases, with 10 bases left in between. CDR1 is MNHGY, CDR2 SAAAGT, per germline. The length of the CDR3 is 14 residues. CDR3 in DNA: TGTGCCAGCAGTTACCACGCGGAGGCCGGGGAGCTGTTTTTT. Translated: CASSYHAEAGELFF.

The table lists this clone with a few counts. The chain employs TRBV9 and TRBJ1-2, with D perhaps TRBD1 (5 bases). This CDR3 is 12 amino acids long. V shed 6 bases and J shed 1 base, with 7 bases lying between them. Germline CDR1 reads SGDLS; CDR2 reads YYNGEE. This CDR3 reads CASTGGNYGYTF. In nucleotides, the CDR3 is TGTGCCAGCACCGGGGGTAACTATGGCTACACCTTC.

This clone was counted only a few times. The chain combines TRBV11-3 with TRBJ1-2, with 7 bases matching TRBD1. Germline CDR1 SGHNT, CDR2 YENEEA. Unmatched junction bases numbered 8, after V lost 1 base and J lost 6 bases. This CDR3 is 15 amino acids long. The CDR3 is CASSLVGTDPNGYTF. CDR3 DNA: TGTGCCAGCAGCTTAGTAGGGACAGACCCGAATGGCTACACCTTC.

This clone occurred many times. The CDR3 reads CASSLGQGTMNTEAFF. CDR3 bases: TGTGCCAGCAGCTTAGGACAGGGGACGATGAACACTGAAGCTTTCTTT. V gene TRBV11-3 combines with J gene TRBJ1-1, with TRBD1 matching 8 bases. The ends lost 1 base at V and 0 bases at J; junction bases unmatched: 4. CDR3 size: 16 residues. The germline CDR1 and CDR2 sequences are SGHNT and YENEEA.

The chain couples TRBV19 to TRBJ1-5; D is undetermined. V was trimmed by 1 base and J by 4 bases, leaving 8 bases between them. CDR1 and CDR2 (germline): LNHDA, SQIVND (reference sequence). The CDR3 length is 14 residues. CDR3 coding DNA: TGTGCCAGTAGTATAGGGCACGGTAATCAGCCCCAGCATTTT. Amino acid sequence: CASSIGHGNQPQHF.

This chain connects TRBV6-8 to TRBJ2-2; TRBD2 aligns across 16 bases. Per germline, CDR1 MNHGY and CDR2 SAAAGT. The junction had 10 bases not matched to a gene; V was cut back by 10 bases and J by 2 bases. This CDR3 contains 18 residues. The CDR3 DNA is TGTGCCATCAGCCCGGGACTAGCGGGAGGGCCTAACACCGGGGAGCTGTTTTTT. Protein product: CAISPGLAGGPNTGELFF.

In its sample, this clone was seen a few times. J is TRBJ2-7 and V is TRBV29-1; 9 nucleotides agree with TRBD1. Trimming cost V 4 bases and J 5 bases; bases outside gene matches: 6. Germline lookup yields CDR1 SQVTM and CDR2 ANQGSEA. The CDR3 has 13 residues. The CDR3 reads CSVGWTGENEQYF. The CDR3 DNA sequence: TGCAGCGTTGGATGGACAGGGGAGAACGAGCAGTACTTC.

This rearrangement joins TRBV14 to TRBJ2-5; 8 positions agree with TRBD1. The CDR3 spans 15 residues. CDR1 is SGHDN, CDR2 FVKESK, per germline. The V and J ends lost 4 bases and 2 bases, in that order; junction bases with no gene match: 6. The CDR3 DNA follows: TGTGCCAGCAGCCCCATTCGGACAGGGCAAGAGACCCAGTACTTC. This translates into CASSPIRTGQETQYF.

This clone was recorded a few times. This rearrangement joins TRBV19 to TRBJ1-2; D might be TRBD1 (5 bases). Germline V CDR1 and CDR2: LNHDA, SQIVND (reference sequence). V was shortened by 5 bases and J by 3 bases, with 13 bases between the two germline ends. There are 14 residues in the CDR3. The CDR3 DNA reads TGTGCCAGTAGTGTACCGGGACTGGACTATGGCTACACCTTC. Its translation: CASSVPGLDYGYTF.